A single sample is the source of the 5 T cell receptor beta chains below, sequenced in a study of long-term antiretroviral therapy in people with HIV. Samples were assayed with immunoSEQ v3.0 at survey level. The assay was immunoSEQ multiplex PCR, and TCRdb's table has in-frame clones only and misses some. Among about 43,000 clones, 94% were seen once, and the ten largest hold 2.2%. The source material was unsorted PBMCs, sampled around 9 years after starting antiretroviral therapy. Receptors originate from a young man with HIV.

This sequence joins TRBV5-1 and TRBJ2-2; possibly TRBD1 or TRBD2 for D (5 bases each). The V and J ends lost 0 bases and 2 bases respectively, with 17 bases between them. Germline CDR1 is SGHRS and CDR2 is YFSETQ. There are 18 residues in the CDR3. The CDR3 protein is CASSLGSGAGDNTGELFF. CDR3 nucleotides: TGCGCCAGCAGCTTGGGTTCCGGGGCAGGCGATAACACCGGGGAGCTGTTTTTT.

This clone was seen a few times. The chain uses TRBV4-2 and TRBJ1-1; TRBD1 matches 9 bases. The CDR3 loop spans 16 amino acids. CDR1 is LGHNA and CDR2 is YNFKEQ in the germline V gene. The trim removed 0 bases at V and 1 base at J, leaving 3 bases unmatched. CDR3 amino acids: CASSQDPGQGNTEAFF. The CDR3 DNA reads TGTGCCAGCAGCCAAGACCCGGGACAGGGGAACACTGAAGCTTTCTTT.

The genes are TRBV6-6 and TRBJ2-1; a possible D gene is TRBD1 (6 bases). The V gene lost 7 bases and the J gene lost 12 bases, with 16 bases spanning the gap. The CDR3 covers 12 residues. CDR1 and CDR2 (germline): MNHNY, SVGAGI (reference sequence). This chain's CDR3 is CASNSITGTQFF. DNA for the CDR3: TGTGCCAGCAACTCTATTACAGGGACGCAGTTCTTC.

The J gene is TRBJ1-2, the V gene TRBV4-1, with TRBD1 matching over 8 bases. V lost 4 bases to trimming and J lost 5 bases; unmatched junction nucleotides: 3. Germline V gene sequence: CDR1 MGHRA, CDR2 YSYEKL. The CDR3 has 13 residues. The CDR3 sequence: CASSPDRGYGYTF. The CDR3 DNA sequence: TGCGCCAGCAGCCCCGACAGGGGATATGGCTACACCTTC.

This chain uses TRBV10-3 with TRBJ2-3; TRBD1 matches at 9 bases. There are 15 residues in the CDR3. Germline assignment: CDR1 ENHRY and CDR2 SYGVKD. Trimming took 5 bases from V and 3 from J; bases not matched to a gene: 6. CDR3 sequence (DNA): TGTGCCATCAGTACGCGGGACAGGGAGACAGATACGCAGTATTTT. Residues: CAISTRDRETDTQYF.